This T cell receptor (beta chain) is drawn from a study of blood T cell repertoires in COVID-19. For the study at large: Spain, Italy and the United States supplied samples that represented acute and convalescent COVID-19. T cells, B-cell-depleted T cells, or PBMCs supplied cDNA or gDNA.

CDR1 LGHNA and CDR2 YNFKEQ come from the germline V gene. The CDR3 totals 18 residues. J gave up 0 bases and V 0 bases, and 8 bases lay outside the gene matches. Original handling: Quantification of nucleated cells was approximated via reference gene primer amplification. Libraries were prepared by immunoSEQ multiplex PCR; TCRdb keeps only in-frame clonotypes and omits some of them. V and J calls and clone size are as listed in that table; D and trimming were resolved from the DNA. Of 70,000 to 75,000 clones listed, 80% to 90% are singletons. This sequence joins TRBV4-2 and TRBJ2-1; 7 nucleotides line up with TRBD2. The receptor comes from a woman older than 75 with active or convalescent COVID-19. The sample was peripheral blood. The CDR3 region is CASSQEVTSTISYNEQFF. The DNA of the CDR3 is TGTGCCAGCAGCCAAGAAGTGACTAGCACGATCTCCTACAATGAGCAGTTCTTC.